Sequencing of this T cell receptor (beta chain) was carried out in a study of vaccination and CD4 T cells after COVID-19 (dated by TCRdb to the early 2020s). Background for the entire study: Convalescent patients had a positive SARS-CoV-2 result on nasal swab PCR, and of these patients, several had mild disease and one had severe disease. As controls, cultures received a CEFX viral epitope pool (the positive control), an HIV-1 Nef peptide pool (the negative control), or no peptide at all. Post-COVID blood samples were collected from convalescent patients a median of around 100 days after diagnosis, with a range of roughly 30 to 170 days. Post-vaccine blood samples were taken a median of about 70 days after the second vaccine dose, with a range of about 12 to 250 days. In the convalescent cohort there were six males and four females, among whom were two Hispanic individuals, seven Caucasians, two Asians and one multiracial person. In around 9 COVID-19 convalescent patients and several infection-naive healthy vaccine recipients, researchers compared the spike-specific CD4+ TCR repertoire from before mRNA vaccination with the repertoire from after. Overlapping spike peptide pools from SARS-CoV-2 and from the common cold coronaviruses HCoV-NL63, HCoV-OC43 and HCoV-229E were used as culture stimuli. Participants got two doses of the Pfizer-BioNTech BNT162b2 vaccine (n=8) or two doses of the Moderna mRNA-1273 vaccine (n=2). The investigation overall reported the following: The median count of SARS-CoV-2-reactive clonotypes went up from 21 after infection to a few dozen after vaccination, although the change was not significant. Relatively few convalescent patients were included in the study, and early timepoints after natural infection were not analyzed. In convalescent patients, a median approximately 83% of post-vaccine SARS-CoV-2-reactive clones were detected only after vaccination, and vaccine-specific priming was suggested by this finding. In convalescent patients, nearly all vaccine-specific clones (304 of 307) were found to be mono-reactive for SARS-CoV-2 spike rather than cross-reactive with common cold coronaviruses.

Note on this clonotype: Its recognized antigen is unknown. No base quality information exists; no much larger clone differs at one position.

The sample's treatment or condition, from its label and the paper: roughly ten-day PBMC culture with coronavirus spike peptide pools or control peptides (ViraFEST assay). The ViraFEST assay, used in the study, expanded antigen-specific T cells with peptide pools and then identified the expanded clonotypes through TCR sequencing. The convalescent patients' positive SARS-CoV-2 PCR tests were from March to December 2020, which was before the Alpha, Beta and Delta variants emerged in the United States. More than 1.5 million PBMCs per well were cultured in IMDM with approximately 5% human AB serum and approximately 10 IU/ml IL-2, plus 10 ug/ml peptide pools. On days 3 and 7, half of the culture medium was replaced with fresh IL-2-containing medium. Once the cells had been in culture for roughly 10 days, the EasySep CD4+ T cell isolation kit was used to isolate CD4+ T cells by negative selection. PBMCs were separated from whole blood using Ficoll-Paque Plus gradient centrifugation and then either used fresh or cryopreserved at -140C. In general, triplicate wells were set up for every culture condition.

Libraries came from PCR. DNA from cultured CD4+ T cells was subjected to TCR sequencing with the Oncomine TCR Beta short-read assay at the Johns Hopkins FTIC core. The QIAamp micro DNA kit was used to extract genomic DNA from the cultured CD4+ T cells. Oncomine TCR Beta libraries from cultured CD4+ T cells were pooled with unique dual indexes and sequenced on an Illumina iSeq 100. In the source study's methods: Non-productive sequences were removed, and CDR3s that did not start with C, did not end with F or W, or were shorter than 7 amino acids were discarded. Antigen-specific clonotypes were identified with the MANAFEST web application by comparing peptide-stimulated wells with reference and other culture wells. To be called positive, a clone needed an FDR below 0.05, an odds ratio above 5, and a productive frequency above 0.1% in at least two of three replicate wells. Cross-reactive clonotypes were defined as significantly expanded in both SARS-CoV-2 spike wells and at least one common cold coronavirus spike condition. Levenshtein distances (stringdist) and unrooted phylogenetic trees (ape) in R version 3.6.1 were used to assess CDR3 homology. TCRdb applied fastp at Q25 and MiXCR to the public reads, then kept only in-frame beta chains. Rows with one shared CDR3 protein collapse into an entry with the most common genes and DNA. It is TCRdb's table, rather than the study itself, that gives the V and J calls and clone size. Within this sample are around 13,000 distinct CDR3 sequences, with about 50% of them counted one time only. Around 15% of the sample goes to the ten largest clones.

Reading the germline V gene gives CDR1 SGHAT and CDR2 FQNNGV. The CDR3 holds 18 amino acids from the cysteine to the phenylalanine. The sequence is cut down to CDR3 DNA, 54 bases in frame from base 1. Germline trimming amounts to 7 bases on V and 0 bases on J, with 16 as the count of junction bases outside the gene matches. Specimen: CD4+ T cells from blood, cultured in vitro. The chain is made from TRBV11-2 and TRBJ2-3, with TRBD1 matching 7 junction bases. The sequence derives from a human donor who had recovered from COVID-19. The CDR3 region has the sequence CASILRGQFFSSTDTQYF. The sequence in DNA is TGTGCCAGCATCCTCCGGGGACAGTTTTTCTCTAGCACAGATACGCAGTATTTT.